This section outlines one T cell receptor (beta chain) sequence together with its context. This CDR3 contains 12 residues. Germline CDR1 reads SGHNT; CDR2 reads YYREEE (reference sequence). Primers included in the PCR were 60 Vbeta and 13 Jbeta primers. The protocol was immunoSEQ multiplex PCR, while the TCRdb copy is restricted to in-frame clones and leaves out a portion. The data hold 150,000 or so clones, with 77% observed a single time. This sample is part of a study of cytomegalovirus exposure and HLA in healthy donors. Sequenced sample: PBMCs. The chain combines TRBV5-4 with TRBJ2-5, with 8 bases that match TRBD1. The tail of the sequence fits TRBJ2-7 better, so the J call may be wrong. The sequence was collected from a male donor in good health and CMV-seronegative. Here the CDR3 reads CASRQGRNEQYF. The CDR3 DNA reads TGTGCCAGCCGACAGGGGAGGAACGAGCAGTACTTC.